This T cell receptor beta chain derives from a study of identical twins. In TCRdb, the 5' RACE reads were re-called with MiXCR into one record per CDR3 protein. The repertoire holds 410,000 or so distinct CDR3 sequences, with roughly 20% as singletons. This CDR3 region has 17 residues. V lost 0 bases and J 7 bases, leaving 18 bases between the germline ends. Germline CDR1 and CDR2: LGHNA and YSLEER. Only healthy Caucasians were enrolled as donors. Study-wide results and limits: Within monozygotic twins, out-of-frame TCR alpha sharing was underestimated by the models. Findings depended on cross-sectional statistics rather than tracking the same donors.

Many counts were recorded for this clonotype. Its antigen remains unidentified. The sample was naive T cells sorted from blood. This chain uses TRBV4-3 with TRBJ2-2; a possible D gene is TRBD2 (5 bases). The sequence was collected from a man aged 50 to 60 in good health. The CDR3 DNA reads as TGCGCCAGCAGCCAAGAGCGTGCCGGAGCGGCCTACGGGGAGCTGTTTTTT. It translates to CASSQERAGAAYGELFF.